The rows below give T cell receptor beta chains drawn from one sample of a study of OX40 agonist ivuxolimab in advanced cancers. TCRdb's copy holds only in-frame clones and misses some; the assay was immunoSEQ multiplex PCR. The table has about 64,000 clones, about 81% seen once. The specimen was CD4+ or CD8+ T cells sorted from blood, collected in a trial of the OX40 agonist ivuxolimab. The receptors derive from an adult with an advanced solid tumor such as melanoma, head and neck, liver or kidney cancer. CDR3s include the opening cysteine and the closing phenylalanine or tryptophan. Each record gives: V gene, clone size, D gene, J gene, CDR3 DNA, CDR3 protein. D genes are given only for firm matches. Clone size is shown for a subset of rows, as once, few, many or a class of expanded clone.

TRBV7-3,NA,NA,TRBJ2-3,TGTGCCAGCAGCTCGGAGGGGTCTGGCACAGATACGCAGTATTTT,CASSSEGSGTDTQYF
TRBV5-6,NA,TRBD2,TRBJ2-2,TGTGCCAGCAGCCTGAGCGGGGGGAACACCGGGGAGCTGTTTTTT,CASSLSGGNTGELFF
TRBV18,NA,NA,TRBJ1-5,TGTGCCAGCTCACCCGGGTTTGGGTCGAGTCAGCCCCAGCATTTT,CASSPGFGSSQPQHF
TRBV10-1,NA,NA,TRBJ2-1,TGCGCCAGCAGCAATAATATAGCGTTCTCCTACAATGAGCAGTTCTTC,CASSNNIAFSYNEQFF
TRBV30,NA,TRBD1,TRBJ1-1,TGTGCCTGGAACAGGGGGACTGAAGCTTTCTTT,CAWNRGTEAFF
TRBV5-4,NA,NA,TRBJ1-1,TGTGCCAGCAGCCAGGAAACAGGTAAGGACACTGAAGCTTTCTTT,CASSQETGKDTEAFF
TRBV15,NA,TRBD1,TRBJ2-7,TGTGCCACCAGCGCTAACAGGGGCCCGCGGTCCTACGAGCAGTACTTC,CATSANRGPRSYEQYF
TRBV6-5,once,NA,TRBJ2-1,TGTGCCAGCAGTTACTCAATCCAAGGGCCTGAGCAGTTCTTC,CASSYSIQGPEQFF
TRBV5-6,NA,NA,TRBJ1-4,TGTGCCAGCAGCTTGGCTGGCGTTGTCAGCTTTAATGAAAAACTGTTTTTT,CASSLAGVVSFNEKLFF
TRBV11-2,NA,TRBD1,TRBJ1-2,TGTGCCAGCAGCTCGGGACAGCTATTCTATGGCTACACCTTC,CASSSGQLFYGYTF
TRBV2,NA,NA,TRBJ1-3,TGTGCCAGCAACCCCGAGGGCCGTGGAAACACCATATATTTT,CASNPEGRGNTIYF
TRBV6-5,NA,NA,TRBJ1-2,TGTGCCAGCCGGGGATCGGCCGGCTACACCTTC,CASRGSAGYTF
TRBV7-3,NA,TRBD2,TRBJ2-1,TGTGCCAGCAGCGTAAACCCGGGACTAGGGAGATACAATGAGCAGTTCTTC,CASSVNPGLGRYNEQFF
TRBV6-1,NA,NA,TRBJ2-7,TGTGCCAGCAGTGAGCTAGGGGTCGGGCAGTACTTC,CASSELGVGQYF
TRBV28,NA,NA,TRBJ2-2,TGTGCCAGCAGTTTTTGGGGGGCGCGAAGCACCGGGGAGCTGTTTTTT,CASSFWGARSTGELFF
TRBV18,NA,NA,TRBJ1-3,TGTGCCAGCTCACCAACTGCCAGCTCTGGAAACACCATATATTTT,CASSPTASSGNTIYF
TRBV27,few,TRBD2,TRBJ2-5,TGTGCCAGCAGTACTAGCGGTCACGAGACCCAGTACTTC,CASSTSGHETQYF
TRBV19,NA,TRBD2,TRBJ2-2,TGTGCCAGTAGTGCCTCCCGACTAGCGGGGAGAACCGGGGAGCTGTTTTTT,CASSASRLAGRTGELFF
TRBV6-5,NA,TRBD2,TRBJ2-7,TGTGCCAGCAGTGGCTTAGCGGGAGGGCTAGGCGAGCAGTACTTC,CASSGLAGGLGEQYF
TRBV19,once,TRBD2,TRBJ2-1,TGTGCCAGTAGTATAGAAGGACTAGCGGCCGGCGAGCAGTTCTTC,CASSIEGLAAGEQFF
TRBV29-1,once,NA,TRBJ1-2,TGCAGCGTTGAAAGGAAAACAGGCTATGGCTACACCTTC,CSVERKTGYGYTF
TRBV6-6,NA,TRBD1,TRBJ2-1,TGTGCCAGCAAGGACAGGGGCCTCTACAATGAGCAGTTCTTC,CASKDRGLYNEQFF
TRBV11-2,NA,NA,TRBJ2-7,TGTGCCAGCAGCTTAGGCCCCCCCCTGGAGCAGTACTTC,CASSLGPPLEQYF
TRBV14,NA,NA,TRBJ1-6,TGTGCCAGCAGCCAAGCCGCGGTTCGTAATTCACCCCTCCACTTT,CASSQAAVRNSPLHF
TRBV5-1,NA,NA,TRBJ2-5,TGCGCCAGCAGCCTCCGTGAGGGGTTGAGCCAGTACTTC,CASSLREGLSQYF
TRBV27,few,NA,TRBJ2-6,TGTGCCAGCAAGGACAGCTCTGGGGCCAACGTCCTGACTTTC,CASKDSSGANVLTF
TRBV7-3,NA,TRBD2,TRBJ2-1,TGTGCCAGCAGCTTCAGGTTGACTAGCGGGACCCACAATGAGCAGTTCTTC,CASSFRLTSGTHNEQFF
TRBV10-2,once,NA,TRBJ2-1,TGCGCCAGCACCGGGACATTTCGACACAATGAGCAGTTCTTC,CASTGTFRHNEQFF
TRBV7-3,NA,TRBD1,TRBJ2-2,TGTGCCAGCAGCTTAATTGGGACAGGGTACACCGGGGAGCTGTTTTTT,CASSLIGTGYTGELFF
TRBV20-1,NA,NA,TRBJ2-5,TGCAGAACGGCCCGACAAGAGACCCAGTACTTC,CRTARQETQYF
TRBV9,NA,NA,TRBJ2-7,TGTGCCAGCAGCGTAGACCCGGGTTCCTACGAGCAGTACTTC,CASSVDPGSYEQYF
TRBV4-1,NA,NA,TRBJ2-6,TGCGCCAGCAGCCAATGGGGCAGTAGGTTCTCTGGGGCCAACGTCCTGACTTTC,CASSQWGSRFSGANVLTF
TRBV19,few,NA,TRBJ1-6,TGTGCCAGTAGTATAGAGAGGGGAAGAAATTCACCCCTCCACTTT,CASSIERGRNSPLHF
TRBV19,NA,TRBD2,TRBJ2-7,TGTGCCAGTAGTATCGGACTAGCGGGGTCCTACGAGCAGTACTTC,CASSIGLAGSYEQYF
TRBV19,NA,NA,TRBJ1-2,TGTGCCAGTAGTCCGGGGGCAGATGGCTACACCTTC,CASSPGADGYTF
TRBV28,NA,NA,TRBJ1-2,TGTGCCAGCAGTTTCCCAAAGGCGACGACTAACTATGGCTACACCTTC,CASSFPKATTNYGYTF
TRBV2,NA,TRBD1,TRBJ2-3,TGTGCCAGCGGCCGGGACAGGCGATCAGATACGCAGTATTTT,CASGRDRRSDTQYF
TRBV30,once,NA,TRBJ1-2,TGTGCCTGGAGTATGGGGTACGATGGCTACACCTTC,CAWSMGYDGYTF
TRBV2,NA,TRBD2,TRBJ2-3,TGTGCCAGCAAGCTAGCGGGGTCCACAGATACGCAGTATTTT,CASKLAGSTDTQYF
TRBV2,NA,NA,TRBJ1-6,TGTGCCAGCAGACGCGACAGAATCAATTCACCCCTCCACTTT,CASRRDRINSPLHF
TRBV6-1,NA,TRBD1,TRBJ1-2,TGTGCCAGCAGCCCTACAGGGGTCTATGGCTACACCTTC,CASSPTGVYGYTF
TRBV14,NA,NA,TRBJ1-2,TGTGCCAGCAGCCAAGATAGGGTTCTTGGTGGCTACACCTTC,CASSQDRVLGGYTF
TRBV6-1,NA,NA,TRBJ1-1,TGTGCCAGCAGCCAAATCCTGATGGGTGAAGCTTTCTTT,CASSQILMGEAFF
TRBV10-2,NA,TRBD1,TRBJ1-1,TGCGCCAGCAGTGAGTCGGACAGGGGGCCCACTGAAGCTTTCTTT,CASSESDRGPTEAFF
TRBV5-5,NA,TRBD1,TRBJ1-5,TGTGCCAGCAGCCCCCGGACAGGGAATCAGCCCCAGCATTTT,CASSPRTGNQPQHF
TRBV20-1,NA,NA,TRBJ2-7,TGCAGTGTTAACGACCGCTACGAGCAGTACTTC,CSVNDRYEQYF
TRBV2,once,NA,TRBJ2-1,TGTGCCAGCAGTGATGGGGTTGTGGCGTTCTTC,CASSDGVVAFF
TRBV30,once,TRBD1,TRBJ2-3,TGTGCCTGGAGTCCGGGACAGACCTTCACAGATACGCAGTATTTT,CAWSPGQTFTDTQYF
TRBV28,NA,TRBD1,TRBJ1-2,TGTGCCAGCAGGCAGACAGGGACTAACTATGGCTACACCTTC,CASRQTGTNYGYTF
TRBV20-1,NA,NA,TRBJ2-5,TGCAGTGCTGGACGGGGAGAGACCCAGTACTTC,CSAGRGETQYF
TRBV19,NA,NA,TRBJ1-1,TGTGCCAGTACCGTACAGGGGAACACTGAAGCTTTCTTT,CASTVQGNTEAFF